This is a list of T cell receptor beta chains from one sample in a study of chemoradiotherapy in HPV16-positive cancers. The repertoire was sequenced with immunoSEQ multiplex PCR; TCRdb's copy has only in-frame clones and lacks some. The top ten clones hold under 2% of a sample with about 11,000 clones, 80% to 95% of them seen once. The material sequenced was blood, taken from a patient who underwent chemoradiotherapy. The receptor set was obtained from a human donor with HPV-associated anogenital cancer. Both conserved end residues are part of each CDR3. D genes are given only for firm matches. Clone size is given for some rows only: seen once, a few or many times, or a class if the clone is expanded.

V,size,D,J,DNA,CDR3
TRBV30,-,TRBD1,TRBJ2-3,TGTGCCTGGAGTGCCATCCCCGGGACAGAAAGCACAGATACGCAGTATTTT,CAWSAIPGTESTDTQYF
TRBV5-3,once,-,TRBJ1-1,TGTGCCAGAATCTGGTGTGAAGCTTTCTTT,CARIWCEAFF
TRBV18,-,-,TRBJ1-1,TGTGCCATCCACGCGGGGGGAGGACTCACTGAAGCTTTCTTT,CAIHAGGGLTEAFF
TRBV9,-,-,TRBJ1-1,TGTGCCAGCAGCGTAGTGGAGGGGAACACTGAAGCTTTCTTT,CASSVVEGNTEAFF
TRBV6-5,-,-,TRBJ2-1,TGTGCCAGCAGTTACGGGCCCAGCTCCTACAATGAGCAGTTCTTC,CASSYGPSSYNEQFF
TRBV30,once,-,TRBJ2-1,TGTGCCTGGAGCTCGCAGACCTACAATGAGCAGTTCTTC,CAWSSQTYNEQFF
TRBV27,-,TRBD2,TRBJ2-7,TGTGCCAGCATGGAGACAGCTATTGGGGGGAGGGTCGGCTCCTACGAGCAGTACTTC,CASMETAIGGRVGSYEQYF
TRBV28,-,-,TRBJ1-5,TGTGCCAGCAGGGGCGGCGGGAATCAGCCCCAGCATTTT,CASRGGGNQPQHF
TRBV10-2,-,-,TRBJ1-2,TGCGCCAGCAGTCATGATGCTAGGGAGATTAACTATGGCTACACCTTC,CASSHDAREINYGYTF
TRBV5-1,-,TRBD2,TRBJ2-1,TGCGCCAGCAGCCTGGGATGGCGGGGGATCTACAATGAGCAGTTCTTC,CASSLGWRGIYNEQFF
TRBV4-1,-,TRBD2,TRBJ2-5,TGCGCCAGCAGCCCGCGGGCCGTTCGAGCGGGGGGGCAAGAGACCCAGTACTTC,CASSPRAVRAGGQETQYF
TRBV6-4,-,-,TRBJ2-1,TGTGCCAGCAGTGACGGGGGCTCCTACAATGAGCAGTTCTTC,CASSDGGSYNEQFF
TRBV11-1,once,-,TRBJ1-1,TGTGCCAGCAGGAGGAGCACTGAAGCTTTCTTT,CASRRSTEAFF
TRBV18,-,-,TRBJ2-7,TGTGCCAGCTCACCAGCCCCCTCCTACGAGCAGTACTTC,CASSPAPSYEQYF
TRBV19,once,TRBD2,TRBJ2-3,TGTGCCAGTAGTATAGATCCCAGCGGGGGTAGCACAGATACGCAGTATTTT,CASSIDPSGGSTDTQYF
TRBV10-2,-,-,TRBJ1-1,TGCGCCACCGGCCGCTTTCCGGCTCTGGGAGAAGCTTTCTTT,CATGRFPALGEAFF
TRBV2,-,-,TRBJ2-5,TGTGCCAGCAGTGTTGGTGGGGGACAAGAGACCCAGTACTTC,CASSVGGGQETQYF
TRBV27,-,-,TRBJ2-1,TGTGCCAGCAGTTTCAGGGAGCCTAACTACAATGAGCAGTTCTTC,CASSFREPNYNEQFF
TRBV21-1,-,-,TRBJ2-7,TGTGCCAGCAGCAAAGCCCCAGTGGGAGCGGAGTTTTACTACGAGCAGTACTTC,CASSKAPVGAEFYYEQYF
TRBV7-2,-,-,TRBJ1-2,TGTGCCAGCAGCCTAGGACAGCCCTATGGCTACACCTTC,CASSLGQPYGYTF
TRBV19,once,TRBD1,TRBJ2-7,TGTGCCAGTAGAGACAGGGGGACCTACGAGCAGTACTTC,CASRDRGTYEQYF
TRBV18,-,-,TRBJ2-5,TGTGCCAGCTCACCATTGCGGCAAGAGACCCAGTACTTC,CASSPLRQETQYF
TRBV25-1,-,-,TRBJ2-1,TGTGCCAGCAGTGACATAGCAGAGGTGGATGAGCAGTTCTTC,CASSDIAEVDEQFF
TRBV7-3,-,-,TRBJ1-2,TGTGCCAGCAGCCCGACGGGGGGCCTCTATGGCTACACCTTC,CASSPTGGLYGYTF
TRBV10-3,-,-,TRBJ1-6,TGTGCCATCAGTGGGCAATTTAATTCACCCCTCCACTTT,CAISGQFNSPLHF
TRBV7-9,-,-,TRBJ2-7,TGTGCCAGCAGCTTGAGGGAACCCTACGAGCAGTACTTC,CASSLREPYEQYF
TRBV19,-,TRBD2,TRBJ2-1,TGTGCCAGTAGTGCCCATAGCGGGGGGGCGGGTGAGCAGTTCTTC,CASSAHSGGAGEQFF
TRBV9,-,-,TRBJ1-2,TGTGCCAGCAGCCCATCCCTAACAGAAAACTATGGCTACACCTTC,CASSPSLTENYGYTF
TRBV5-5,-,-,TRBJ1-3,TGTGCCAGCAGCTTGGAACAGGGATCTGGAAACACCATATATTTT,CASSLEQGSGNTIYF
TRBV15,-,-,TRBJ1-1,TGTGCCACCAGCAGAGCCAGAAACACTGAAGCTTTCTTT,CATSRARNTEAFF
TRBV9,-,-,TRBJ1-4,TGTGCCAGCAGCGTTTACAATATTGAGGTCGGCAGGGAGGTTTGGGCAACTAATGAAAAACTGTTTTTT,CASSVYNIEVGREVWATNEKLFF
TRBV6-5,-,TRBD1,TRBJ1-2,TGTGCCAGCAGTTTGGGACAGCACTATGGCTACACCTTC,CASSLGQHYGYTF
TRBV7-2,-,-,TRBJ1-2,TGTGCCAGCAGCTTGACCCTACTGGCAGCTAACTATGGCTACACCTTC,CASSLTLLAANYGYTF
TRBV11-2,-,-,TRBJ2-7,TGTGCCAGCACCCTACGTGGGGCCAACGAGCAGTACTTC,CASTLRGANEQYF
TRBV5-5,once,-,TRBJ2-1,TGTGCCAGCAACCATGCGACGGGGCTAGGCAATGAGCAGTTCTTC,CASNHATGLGNEQFF
TRBV2,-,-,TRBJ1-5,TGTGCCAGCAGCTCTAGGGGTCTTAGCAATCAGCCCCAGCATTTT,CASSSRGLSNQPQHF
TRBV7-2,-,-,TRBJ2-1,TGTGCCAGCAGCTGGGACATCGGTCGCCCGAATGAGCAGTTCTTC,CASSWDIGRPNEQFF
TRBV15,-,TRBD1,TRBJ1-2,TGTGCCACCAGCAGTCCCGGGACAGGGTGGGGTGGCTACACCTTC,CATSSPGTGWGGYTF
TRBV7-3,-,TRBD1,TRBJ1-2,TGTGCCAGCAGCTCAGGGACAGGGGGTGGCTACACCTTC,CASSSGTGGGYTF
TRBV7-8,-,-,TRBJ2-3,TGTGCCAGCAGCCCACGGAGGGGTAGCACAGATACGCAGTATTTT,CASSPRRGSTDTQYF
TRBV6-4,-,TRBD1,TRBJ1-2,TGTGCCAGCAGTACCGGGACAGATTATGGCTACACCTTC,CASSTGTDYGYTF
TRBV5-4,-,-,TRBJ2-7,TGTGCCAGCAGCTTTGGACAACTCTACGAGCAGTACTTC,CASSFGQLYEQYF
TRBV5-4,-,TRBD1,TRBJ1-5,TGTGCCAGCAGCTTGGCGAGGGACAGGGCTGGTCGGCAGCCCCAGCATTTT,CASSLARDRAGRQPQHF
TRBV7-2,-,-,TRBJ1-6,TGTGCCAGCAGCTTAACGGCCCGCGGTCTTGCTTCACCCCTCCACTTT,CASSLTARGLASPLHF